Below are 2 T cell receptor beta chains sequenced from a single sample in a study of blood T cell repertoires in COVID-19. Sequencing was performed with immunoSEQ multiplex PCR; in TCRdb, only in-frame clones are kept and a portion is missing. The sample consists of fewer than 200,000 clones, about 79% of them appearing once. The sequenced material came from PBMCs or T cells enriched from blood (not recorded which). These receptors were collected from a man aged 45-65 years who had recovered from COVID-19.

The gene calls are TRBV4-1 and TRBJ2-3; 13 nucleotides match TRBD2. Germline CDR1 reads MGHRA; CDR2 reads YSYEKL. The CDR3 consists of 19 residues. V trimming: 4 bases; J trimming: 1 base; junction bases outside the gene matches: 11. The CDR3 nucleotides are TGCGCCAGCAGCCGGGTACTAGCGGGGGGGCCTGGGGGCACAGATACGCAGTATTTT. Translation: CASSRVLAGGPGGTDTQYF.

The V gene is TRBV7-6, the J gene TRBJ1-1, with D perhaps matching TRBD1 (6 bases). Germline loops: CDR1 SGHVS, CDR2 FNYEAQ. V was pared by 2 bases and J by 7 bases, with 11 bases between. This CDR3 spans 13 amino acids. CDR3 sequence (DNA): TGTGCCAGCAGCTTACAGGGGATCGGTGAAGCTTTCTTT. As protein: CASSLQGIGEAFF.